This T cell receptor beta chain came from a study of Graves' ophthalmopathy and Graves' hyperthyroidism. Study as a whole: Peripheral blood was gathered at first diagnosis, ahead of any treatment whatsoever.

Trimming stripped 8 bases from V and 1 base from J, with 17 bases between. Germline CDR1 DFQATT, CDR2 SNEGSKA (reference sequence). The CDR3 length is 14 residues. Points from the study as a whole: Most thyroid clonotypes expanded beyond 0.001 frequency were also found in blood.

RNA transcripts served as template for amplifying TCR beta CDR3 sequences. RT-PCR in the first round used HTBI primers; a second-round multiplex PCR followed. TCRdb re-derived calls from the multiplex PCR reads in MiXCR, one entry per CDR3 protein. The sample records over 150,000 distinct CDR3 sequences, roughly two fifths being singletons. The authors diagnosed from clinical symptoms, serum thyroxine, TRAb, thyroid ultrasound and orbital computed tomography. The table lists this clonotype with many counts. Its antigen is unknown. The receptor's source is a woman aged 40 to 49 with Graves' ophthalmopathy. This chain links TRBV20-1 with TRBJ1-1; unclear D gene. The sequencing sample was made of peripheral blood. The DNA of the CDR3 is TGCAGTACCCGAGAGACCGGAGGGAACACTGAAGCTTTCTTT. It translates to CSTRETGGNTEAFF.